Presented here are 10 T cell receptor beta chains from one specimen sequenced in a study of a mutant IDH1 vaccine in newly diagnosed glioma. For these TCRs, the target antigens are not known. Stated time point: week 23, last vaccination. Doses of 300 ug of mutant IDH1 20-mer peptide were given with topical imiquimod. Sequencing was performed with immunoSEQ multiplex PCR; in TCRdb, only in-frame clones are kept and a portion is missing. The data show 82,000 or so clones, with roughly 85% seen just once and roughly 2.2% held by the top ten. The sequenced sample was PBMCs, obtained from a glioma patient whose treatment included an IDH1 peptide vaccine. Receptors were obtained from a man aged 30-40 years with glioma. Some clones in this sample may be carry-over from other donors' samples.

V is TRBV5-4 and J is TRBJ1-2, with 7 bases identical to TRBD1. This CDR3 comprises 16 residues. J lost 2 bases, V lost 5 bases, and 12 bases had no gene match. Germline-derived CDR1 and CDR2 are SGHNT and YYREEE (reference sequence). CDR3 protein: CASSSFSGTVNYGYTF. The CDR3 DNA is TGTGCCAGCAGTTCTTTTTCCGGGACAGTGAACTATGGCTACACCTTC.

This chain connects TRBV5-1 to TRBJ2-2, with D possibly matching TRBD2 (6 bases). Looked up from germline, CDR1 is SGHRS and CDR2 is YFSETQ. The V end lost 3 bases, the J end lost 0 bases, and 15 bases lay between the germline ends. The CDR3 is 17 residues long. CDR3 residues: CASSWILGGSNTGELFF. In DNA form, the CDR3 reads TGCGCCAGCAGCTGGATCCTGGGAGGTTCGAACACCGGGGAGCTGTTTTTT.

The gene calls are TRBV7-6 and TRBJ2-7; TRBD2 aligns across 7 bases. The CDR3 extends over 15 amino acids. The germline CDR1 and CDR2 sequences are SGHVS and FNYEAQ. V shed 0 bases, J shed 2 bases, and the junction held 4 bases outside the gene matches. The chain's CDR3 is CASSLALADPYEQYF. Written as DNA, the CDR3 is TGTGCCAGCAGCTTAGCGCTAGCGGATCCCTACGAGCAGTACTTC.

This chain uses TRBV5-1 with TRBJ1-1; D perhaps matches TRBD1 (5 bases). This CDR3 has 14 residues. The V and J ends lost 4 bases and 2 bases respectively, with 12 bases between them. Per germline, CDR1 SGHRS and CDR2 YFSETQ. CDR3 loop: CASSLGTDNTEAFF. In DNA form, the CDR3 reads TGCGCCAGCAGCCTCGGGACGGATAACACTGAAGCTTTCTTT.

The rearrangement links TRBV5-4 to TRBJ2-2; 7 bases agree with TRBD1. Germline V gives CDR1 SGHNT, CDR2 YYREEE (reference sequence). The ends lost 4 bases at V and 2 bases at J; junction bases unmatched: 5. CDR3 length: 15 amino acids. CDR3: CASSLRQGNTGELFF. In DNA form, the CDR3 reads TGTGCCAGCAGCCTAAGACAGGGAAACACCGGGGAGCTGTTTTTT.

The J gene is TRBJ2-3, the V gene TRBV5-6; 10 nucleotides agree with TRBD2. V lost 0 bases to trimming and J lost 5 bases; unmatched junction nucleotides: 0. The CDR3 loop spans 14 amino acids. Germline V gene data show CDR1 as SGHDT and CDR2 as YYEEEE. The CDR3, as DNA: TGTGCCAGCAGCTTGGCTAGCGGGGGAGATACGCAGTATTTT. Residues: CASSLASGGDTQYF.

The chain combines TRBV7-7 with TRBJ2-2; D gene uncertain. The V gene's germline CDR1 is SSHAT and CDR2 FNYEAQ (reference sequence). V shed 5 bases and J shed 3 bases, with 7 bases lying between them. The CDR3 loop spans 13 amino acids. CDR3 in DNA: TGTGCCAGCAGCCCGCATTACACCGGGGAGCTGTTTTTT. Residues: CASSPHYTGELFF.

V usage is TRBV4-1 and J usage is TRBJ1-6, with no clear D. The CDR3 is 15 residues long. Trimming left V 4 bases short and J 7 bases short, with 14 bases between. In germline, CDR1 is MGHRA, CDR2 YSYEKL. The CDR3 here is CASSPQPHSNSPLHF. The CDR3 nucleotides are TGCGCCAGCAGCCCACAGCCCCACTCCAATTCACCCCTCCACTTT.

This rearrangement joins TRBV11-1 to TRBJ2-3; the match to TRBD2 covers 13 bases. The CDR3 extends over 18 amino acids. V was pared by 5 bases and J by 3 bases, with 11 bases of the junction left unmatched. Germline lookup yields CDR1 SGHAT and CDR2 FQDESV (reference sequence). The CDR3 DNA follows: TGTGCCAGCAGCACCTTCGGCCGGACTAGCGGGAGAACAGATACGCAGTATTTT. Its protein is CASSTFGRTSGRTDTQYF.

This chain connects TRBV6-1 to TRBJ2-5; the D gene could be TRBD1 or TRBD2 (6 bases each). The CDR3 contains 14 residues. The V end lost 3 bases, the J end lost 4 bases, and 12 bases lay between the germline ends. Germline-derived CDR1 and CDR2 are MNHNS and SASEGT. The chain's CDR3 is CASSEPQGGETQYF. The CDR3 nucleotides are TGTGCCAGCAGTGAGCCACAGGGAGGAGAGACCCAGTACTTC.